This T cell receptor (beta chain) came from a study of blood T cell repertoires in COVID-19. Study in general: Sources were T cells, B-cell-depleted T cells, or PBMCs; the material itself was cDNA or gDNA.

Original handling: Researchers report that nucleated cell counts were estimated from reference gene primer amplification. Sequencing used immunoSEQ multiplex PCR; TCRdb keeps in-frame clones, though not all of them. V and J calls plus clone size are reproduced from that table; the DNA served to infer D and trimming. The table includes roughly 250,000 clones, 88% detected once. This clone appeared a single time. Across 20 to 25 US areas, participants ranged in age from about 18 to 100 years. The junction had 5 bases not matched to a gene; V was cut back by 3 bases and J by 7 bases. The CDR3 consists of 14 residues. In germline, CDR1 is MGHDK, CDR2 SYGVNS.

The sequencing sample was made of PBMCs or T cells enriched from blood (not recorded which). The J gene is TRBJ1-4, the V gene TRBV25-1; 7 bases map to TRBD1. This clonotype was sampled from a woman aged 40 to 50 with acute COVID-19. The CDR3: CASSETGKGEKLFF. The CDR3 DNA follows: TGTGCCAGCAGTGAGACAGGGAAGGGTGAAAAACTGTTTTTT.